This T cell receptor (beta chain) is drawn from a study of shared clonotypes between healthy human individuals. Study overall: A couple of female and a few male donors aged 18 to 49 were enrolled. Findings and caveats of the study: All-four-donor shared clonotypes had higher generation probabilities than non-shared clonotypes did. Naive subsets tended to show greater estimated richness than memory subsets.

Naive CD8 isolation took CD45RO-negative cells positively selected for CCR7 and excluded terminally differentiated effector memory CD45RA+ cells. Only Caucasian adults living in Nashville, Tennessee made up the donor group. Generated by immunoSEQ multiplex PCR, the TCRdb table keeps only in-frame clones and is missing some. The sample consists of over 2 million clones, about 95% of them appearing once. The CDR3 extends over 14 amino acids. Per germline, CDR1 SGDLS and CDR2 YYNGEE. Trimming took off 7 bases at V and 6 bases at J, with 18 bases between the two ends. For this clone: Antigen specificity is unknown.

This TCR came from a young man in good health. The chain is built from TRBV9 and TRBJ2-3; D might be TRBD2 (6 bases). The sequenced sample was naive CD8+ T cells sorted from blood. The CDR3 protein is CASSDGSVGDTQYF. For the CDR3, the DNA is TGTGCCAGCTCAGACGGGAGCGTTGGGGATACGCAGTATTTT.